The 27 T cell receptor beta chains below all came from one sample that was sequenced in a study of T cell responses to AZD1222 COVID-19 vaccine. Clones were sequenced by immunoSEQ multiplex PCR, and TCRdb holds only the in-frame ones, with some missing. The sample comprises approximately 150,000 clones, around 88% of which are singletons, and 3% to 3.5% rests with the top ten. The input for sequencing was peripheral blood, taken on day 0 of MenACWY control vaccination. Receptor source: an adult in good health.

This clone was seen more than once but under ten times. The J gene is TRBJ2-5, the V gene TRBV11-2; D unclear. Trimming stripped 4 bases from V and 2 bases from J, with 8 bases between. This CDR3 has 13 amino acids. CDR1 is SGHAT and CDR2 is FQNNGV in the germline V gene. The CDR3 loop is CASSSGQQETQYF. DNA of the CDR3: TGTGCCAGCAGCTCGGGTCAGCAAGAGACCCAGTACTTC.

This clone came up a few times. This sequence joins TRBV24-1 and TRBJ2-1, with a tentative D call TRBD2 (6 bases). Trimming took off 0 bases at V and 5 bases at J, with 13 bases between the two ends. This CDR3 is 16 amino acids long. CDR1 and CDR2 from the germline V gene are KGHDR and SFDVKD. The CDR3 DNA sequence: TGTGCCACCAGTGATTTGCGGTTTGGGGGGAACAATGAGCAGTTCTTC. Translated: CATSDLRFGGNNEQFF.

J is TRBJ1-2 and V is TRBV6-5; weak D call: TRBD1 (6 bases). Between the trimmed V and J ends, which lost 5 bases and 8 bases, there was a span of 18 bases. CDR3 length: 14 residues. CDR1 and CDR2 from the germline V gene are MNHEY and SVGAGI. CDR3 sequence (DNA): TGTGCCAGCAGTCTAGACAGGACTATCGGCGGCTACACCTTC. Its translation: CASSLDRTIGGYTF.

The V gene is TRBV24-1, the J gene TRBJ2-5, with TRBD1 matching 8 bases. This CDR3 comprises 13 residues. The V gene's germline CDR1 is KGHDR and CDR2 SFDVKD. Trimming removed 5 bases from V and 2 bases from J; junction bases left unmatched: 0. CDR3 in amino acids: CATSGQGQETQYF. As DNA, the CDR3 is TGTGCCACCAGTGGACAGGGGCAAGAGACCCAGTACTTC.

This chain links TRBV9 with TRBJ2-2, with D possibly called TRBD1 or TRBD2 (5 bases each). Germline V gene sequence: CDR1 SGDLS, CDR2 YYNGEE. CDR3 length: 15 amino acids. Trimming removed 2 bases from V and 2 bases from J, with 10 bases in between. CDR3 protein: CASSVRGANTGELFF. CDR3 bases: TGTGCCAGCAGCGTTAGAGGGGCTAACACCGGGGAGCTGTTTTTT.

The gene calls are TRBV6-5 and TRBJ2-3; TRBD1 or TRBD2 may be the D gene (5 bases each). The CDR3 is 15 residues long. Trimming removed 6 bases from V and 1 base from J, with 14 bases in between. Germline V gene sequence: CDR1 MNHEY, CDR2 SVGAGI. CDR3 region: CASRLWDAGTDTQYF. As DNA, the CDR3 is TGTGCCAGCAGATTATGGGACGCCGGCACAGATACGCAGTATTTT.

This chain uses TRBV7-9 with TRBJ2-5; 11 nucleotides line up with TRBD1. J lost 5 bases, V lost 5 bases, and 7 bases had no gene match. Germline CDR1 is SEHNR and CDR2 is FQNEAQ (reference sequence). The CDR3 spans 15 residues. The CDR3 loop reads CASSKGQGATETQYF. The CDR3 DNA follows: TGTGCCAGCAGCAAAGGACAGGGGGCGACGGAGACCCAGTACTTC.

CDR3 residues: CASSLAGNSGANVLTF. The CDR3 coding sequence is TGTGCCAGCAGTTTGGCCGGAAACTCTGGGGCCAACGTCCTGACTTTC. V is TRBV27 and J is TRBJ2-6; D unresolved. The CDR3 is 16 residues long. Germline values: CDR1 MNHEY, CDR2 SMNVEV (reference sequence). V dropped 3 bases and J dropped 0 bases, with 9 bases sitting between them. The full variable domain, rest sourced from reference TRBV27 and TRBJ2-6, is EAQVTQNPRYLITVTGKKLTVTCSQNMNHEYMSWYRQDPGLGLRQIYYSMNVEVTDKGDVPEGYKVSRKEKRNFPLILESPSPNQTSLYFCASSLAGNSGANVLTFGAGSRLTVL.

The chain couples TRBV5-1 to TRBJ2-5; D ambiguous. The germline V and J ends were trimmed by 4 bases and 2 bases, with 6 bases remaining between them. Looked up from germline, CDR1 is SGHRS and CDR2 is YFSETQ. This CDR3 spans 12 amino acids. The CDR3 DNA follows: TGCGCCAGCAGCGAAGGACAAGAGACCCAGTACTTC. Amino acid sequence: CASSEGQETQYF.

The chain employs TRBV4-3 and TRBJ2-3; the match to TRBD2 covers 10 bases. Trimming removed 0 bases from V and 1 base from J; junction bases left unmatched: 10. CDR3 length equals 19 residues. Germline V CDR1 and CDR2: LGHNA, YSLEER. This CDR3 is CASSQDGIVAGGGTDTQYF. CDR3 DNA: TGCGCCAGCAGCCAAGATGGAATAGTAGCGGGAGGCGGCACAGATACGCAGTATTTT.

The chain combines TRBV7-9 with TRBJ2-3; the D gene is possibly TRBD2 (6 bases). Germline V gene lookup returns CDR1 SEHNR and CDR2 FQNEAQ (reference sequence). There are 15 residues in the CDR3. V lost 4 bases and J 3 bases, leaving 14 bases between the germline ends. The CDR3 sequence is CASSSREFATDTQYF. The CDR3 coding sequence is TGTGCCAGCAGCTCCCGGGAGTTCGCGACAGATACGCAGTATTTT.

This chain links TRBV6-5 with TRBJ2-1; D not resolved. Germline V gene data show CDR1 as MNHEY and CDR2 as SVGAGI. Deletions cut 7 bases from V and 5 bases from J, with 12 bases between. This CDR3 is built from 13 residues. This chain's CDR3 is CASTKGPDNEQFF. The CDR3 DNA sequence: TGTGCCAGCACAAAAGGCCCCGACAATGAGCAGTTCTTC.

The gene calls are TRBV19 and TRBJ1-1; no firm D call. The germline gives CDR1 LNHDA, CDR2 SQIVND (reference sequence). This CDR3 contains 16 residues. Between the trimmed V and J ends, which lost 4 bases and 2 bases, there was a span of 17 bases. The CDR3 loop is CASSTIAGPTNTEAFF. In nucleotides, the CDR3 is TGTGCCAGTAGTACCATAGCCGGCCCCACTAACACTGAAGCTTTCTTT. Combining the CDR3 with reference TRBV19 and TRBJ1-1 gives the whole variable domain DGGITQSPKYLFRKEGQNVTLSCEQNLNHDAMYWYRQDPGQGLRLIYYSQIVNDFQKGDIAEGYSVSREKKESFPLTVTSAQKNPTAFYLCASSTIAGPTNTEAFFGQGTRLTVV.

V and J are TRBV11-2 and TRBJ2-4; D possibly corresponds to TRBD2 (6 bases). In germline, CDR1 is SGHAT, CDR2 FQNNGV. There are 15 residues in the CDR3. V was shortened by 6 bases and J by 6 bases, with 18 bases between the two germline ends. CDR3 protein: CASSVAAGLGNIQYF. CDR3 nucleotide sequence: TGTGCCAGCAGTGTTGCAGCGGGCCTCGGAAACATTCAGTACTTC.

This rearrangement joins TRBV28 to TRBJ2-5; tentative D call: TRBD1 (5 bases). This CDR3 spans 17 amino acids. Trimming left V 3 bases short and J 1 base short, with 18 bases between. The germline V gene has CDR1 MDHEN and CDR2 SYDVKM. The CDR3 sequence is CASSLYYRLVGQETQYF. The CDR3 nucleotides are TGTGCCAGCAGTTTGTATTACAGGTTGGTGGGCCAAGAGACCCAGTACTTC.

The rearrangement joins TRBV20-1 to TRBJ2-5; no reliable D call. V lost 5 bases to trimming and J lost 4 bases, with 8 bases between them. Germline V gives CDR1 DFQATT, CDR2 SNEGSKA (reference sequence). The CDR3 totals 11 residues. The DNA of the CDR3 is TGCAGTGCTGGACCCCGAGAGACCCAGTACTTC. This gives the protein CSAGPRETQYF.

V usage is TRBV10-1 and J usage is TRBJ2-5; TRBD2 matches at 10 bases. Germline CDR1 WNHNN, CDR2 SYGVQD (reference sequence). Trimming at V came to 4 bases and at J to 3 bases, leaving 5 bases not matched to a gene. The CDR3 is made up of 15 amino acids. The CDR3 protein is CASSGGLAGEETQYF. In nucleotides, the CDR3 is TGCGCCAGCAGTGGGGGTCTAGCGGGAGAAGAGACCCAGTACTTC.

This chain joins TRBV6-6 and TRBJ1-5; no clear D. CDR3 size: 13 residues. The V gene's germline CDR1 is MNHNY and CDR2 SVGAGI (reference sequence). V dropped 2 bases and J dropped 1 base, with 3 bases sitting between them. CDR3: CASSYKSNQPQHF. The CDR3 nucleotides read TGTGCCAGCAGTTACAAGAGCAATCAGCCCCAGCATTTT.

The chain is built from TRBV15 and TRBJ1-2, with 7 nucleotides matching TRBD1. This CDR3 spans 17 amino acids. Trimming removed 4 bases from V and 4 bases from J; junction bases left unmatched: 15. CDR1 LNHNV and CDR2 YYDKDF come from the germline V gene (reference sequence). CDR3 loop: CATSIRREGGASYGYTF. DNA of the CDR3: TGTGCCACCAGCATAAGGCGGGAAGGGGGCGCCAGCTATGGCTACACCTTC.

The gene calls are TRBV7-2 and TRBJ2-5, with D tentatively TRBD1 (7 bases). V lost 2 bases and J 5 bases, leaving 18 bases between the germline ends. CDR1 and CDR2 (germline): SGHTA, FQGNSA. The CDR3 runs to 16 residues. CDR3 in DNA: TGTGCCAGCAGCTTATTAAGACAGGGAGGTGTGGAGACCCAGTACTTC. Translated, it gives CASSLLRQGGVETQYF.

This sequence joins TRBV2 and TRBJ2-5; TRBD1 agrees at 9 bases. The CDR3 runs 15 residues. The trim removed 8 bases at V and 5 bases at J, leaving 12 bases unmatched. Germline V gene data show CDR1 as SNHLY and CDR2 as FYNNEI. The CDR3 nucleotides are TGTGCCAGCTCGACCTTTACAGGGGGCGAGGAGACCCAGTACTTC. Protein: CASSTFTGGEETQYF.

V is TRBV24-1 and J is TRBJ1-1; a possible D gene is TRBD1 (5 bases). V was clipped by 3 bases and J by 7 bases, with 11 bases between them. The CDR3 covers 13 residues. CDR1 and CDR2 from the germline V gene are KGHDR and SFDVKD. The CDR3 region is CATSDHPQGEAFF. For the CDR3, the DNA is TGTGCCACCAGTGATCACCCTCAGGGTGAAGCTTTCTTT.

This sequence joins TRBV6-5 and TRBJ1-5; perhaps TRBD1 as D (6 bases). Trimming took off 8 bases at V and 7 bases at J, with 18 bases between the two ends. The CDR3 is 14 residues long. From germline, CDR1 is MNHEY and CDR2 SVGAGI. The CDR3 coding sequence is TGTGCCAGCGGCCACGGACAGAAAAGGCAGCCCCAGCATTTT. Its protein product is CASGHGQKRQPQHF.

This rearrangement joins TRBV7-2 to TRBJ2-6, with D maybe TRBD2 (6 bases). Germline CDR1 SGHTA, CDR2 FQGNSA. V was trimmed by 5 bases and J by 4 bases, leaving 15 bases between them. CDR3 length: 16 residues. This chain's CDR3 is CASSPSYRGGANVLTF. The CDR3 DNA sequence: TGTGCCAGCAGCCCCAGCTACCGGGGGGGGGCCAACGTCCTGACTTTC. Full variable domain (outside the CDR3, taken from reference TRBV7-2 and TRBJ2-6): GAGVSQSPSNKVTEKGKDVELRCDPISGHTALYWYRQSLGQGLEFLIYFQGNSAPDKSGLPSDRFSAERTGGSVSTLTIQRTQQEDSAVYLCASSPSYRGGANVLTFGAGSRLTVL.

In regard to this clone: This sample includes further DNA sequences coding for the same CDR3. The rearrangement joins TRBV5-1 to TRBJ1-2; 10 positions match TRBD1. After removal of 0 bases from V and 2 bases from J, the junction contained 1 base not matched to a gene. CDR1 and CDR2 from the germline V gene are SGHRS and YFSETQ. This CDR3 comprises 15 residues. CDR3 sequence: CASSLGQGANYGYTF. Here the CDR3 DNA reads TGCGCCAGCAGCTTGGGACAGGGGGCGAACTATGGCTACACCTTC. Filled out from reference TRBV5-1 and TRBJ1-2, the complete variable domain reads KAGVTQTPRYLIKTRGQQVTLSCSPISGHRSVSWYQQTPGQGLQFLFEYFSETQRNKGNFPGRFSGRQFSNSRSEMNVSTLELGDSALYLCASSLGQGANYGYTFGSGTRLTVV.

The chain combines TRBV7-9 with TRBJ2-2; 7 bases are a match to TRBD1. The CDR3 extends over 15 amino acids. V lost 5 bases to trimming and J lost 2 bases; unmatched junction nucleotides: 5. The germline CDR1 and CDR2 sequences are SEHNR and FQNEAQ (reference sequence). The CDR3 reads CASSRTGDNTGELFF. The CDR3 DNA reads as TGTGCCAGCAGCCGGACAGGCGATAACACCGGGGAGCTGTTTTTT.

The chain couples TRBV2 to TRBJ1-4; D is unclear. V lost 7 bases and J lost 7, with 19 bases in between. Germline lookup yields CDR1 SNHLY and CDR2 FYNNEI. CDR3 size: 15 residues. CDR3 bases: TGTGCCAGCACCTATACGGAGGGCGGTAGTGAAAAACTGTTTTTT. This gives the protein CASTYTEGGSEKLFF.